The rows below give T cell receptor beta chains drawn from one sample of a study of T cell clonotyping in hematopoietic cell transplantation. The assay was immunoSEQ multiplex PCR, and TCRdb's table has in-frame clones only and misses some. The sample yields approximately 4,200 clones, approximately 96% seen once. The source material was PBMCs, sampled 100 days after allogeneic stem cell transplant. These receptors were obtained from a male patient in his 40s who had an allogeneic stem cell transplant from a related donor, so the T cells may come from the graft donor. Some clones in this sample may be carry-over from other donors' samples. Each CDR3 is given with its conserved first and last residue.

V	J	CDR3
TRBV7-2	TRBJ2-7	CASSPPPGQTYEQYF
TRBV5-1	TRBJ2-7	CASSAGTSGYEQYF
TRBV30	TRBJ2-7	CAWSVQYEQYF
TRBV7-2	TRBJ1-4	CASSLGDRELEKLFF
TRBV4-3	TRBJ1-3	CASSPSGRISGNTIYF
TRBV18	TRBJ2-5	CASSYGLAGGPRTQYF
TRBV4-3	TRBJ1-4	CASSQSRGVTNEKLFF
TRBV6-5	TRBJ1-2	CASRPQGSLNGYTF
TRBV7-3	TRBJ2-2	CASSLGTAGAGELFF
TRBV4-1	TRBJ2-3	CASSQIFWALEFSTDTQYF
TRBV7-9	TRBJ1-4	CASSLVQDRVLTNEKLFF
TRBV25-1	TRBJ2-7	CASSDPSGSSYEQYF
TRBV4-1	TRBJ1-1	CASSTRTENTEAFF